This T cell receptor beta chain was obtained from a study of OX40 agonist ivuxolimab in advanced cancers. Study summary: Patients received ivuxolimab, an intravenous treatment, every 2 weeks at 0.01 to 10 mg/kg.

Of note for this clone: Its antigen is still unknown.

General study results and limits: At doses 0.1 to 3.0 mg/kg, CD4+ and CD8+ clones expanded. More expanded clones were seen, on average, in CD8+ T cells than in CD4+.

Profiling relied on immunoSEQ multiplex PCR, and the TCRdb table lists in-frame clones only, not all of them. The sample holds 70,000 to 85,000 clones, approximately 90% seen once. This CDR3 contains 16 residues. Trimming left V 5 bases short and J 0 bases short, with 14 bases between. CDR1 and CDR2 from the germline V gene are MDHEN and SYDVKM. This specimen consisted of CD4+ or CD8+ T cells sorted from blood, obtained in a trial of the OX40 agonist ivuxolimab. The source of this sequence is an adult with an advanced solid tumor such as melanoma, head and neck, liver or kidney cancer. The chain has TRBV28 and TRBJ2-1; the D is unclear. The CDR3 reads CASSTRTVASYNEQFF. CDR3 sequence (DNA): TGTGCCAGCAGTACCCGGACCGTAGCCTCCTACAATGAGCAGTTCTTC.